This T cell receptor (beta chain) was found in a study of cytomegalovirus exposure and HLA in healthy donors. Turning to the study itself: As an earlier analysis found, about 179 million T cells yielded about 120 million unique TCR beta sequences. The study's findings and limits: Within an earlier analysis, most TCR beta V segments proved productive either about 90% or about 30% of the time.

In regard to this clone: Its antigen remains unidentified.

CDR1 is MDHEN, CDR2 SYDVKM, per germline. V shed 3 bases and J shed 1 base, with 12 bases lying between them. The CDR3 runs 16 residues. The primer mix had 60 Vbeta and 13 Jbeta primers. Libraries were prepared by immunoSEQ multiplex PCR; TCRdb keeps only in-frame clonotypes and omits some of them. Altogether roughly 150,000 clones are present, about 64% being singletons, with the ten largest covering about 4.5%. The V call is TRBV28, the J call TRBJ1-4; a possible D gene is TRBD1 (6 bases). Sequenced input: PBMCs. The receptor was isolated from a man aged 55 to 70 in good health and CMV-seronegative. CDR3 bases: TGTGCCAGCAGTTTCCCCAGGGACATAACTAATGAAAAACTGTTTTTT. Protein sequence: CASSFPRDITNEKLFF.